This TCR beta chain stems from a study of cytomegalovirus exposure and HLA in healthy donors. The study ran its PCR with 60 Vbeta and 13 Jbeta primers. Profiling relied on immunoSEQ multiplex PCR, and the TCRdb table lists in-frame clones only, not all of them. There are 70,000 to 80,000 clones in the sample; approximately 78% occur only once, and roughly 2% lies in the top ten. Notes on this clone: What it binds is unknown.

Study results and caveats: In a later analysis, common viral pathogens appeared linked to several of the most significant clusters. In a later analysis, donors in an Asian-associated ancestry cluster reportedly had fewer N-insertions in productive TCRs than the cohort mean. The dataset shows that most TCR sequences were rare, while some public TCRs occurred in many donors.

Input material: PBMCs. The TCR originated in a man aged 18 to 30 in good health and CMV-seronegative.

In DNA, the CDR3 is TGTGCCAGCAGCAAAGTCCCAGGGGGAAGGCAAGAGACCCAGTACTTC. It is translated as CASSKVPGGRQETQYF. The V gene is TRBV21-1, the J gene TRBJ2-5; TRBD1, the table's D call, lacks a check against the DNA. TRBV21-1 is noted as a pseudogene. The CDR3 is 16 residues long.